The 32 T cell receptor beta chains given below trace back to one sample, sequenced in a study of blood T cells in healthy people across ages. With a J-beta primer mix and a sample-barcoded 5' primer, a second PCR ran about 7 to 12 cycles. One entry per CDR3 protein, called by TCRdb with MiXCR from the 5' RACE reads. The table lists about 800,000 distinct CDR3 sequences, around 25% of them singletons. A further study also used this sample, focusing on T cells of mothers and their children.

Sequences were obtained from blood. The receptors originated from a boy younger than 18 in good health.

J is TRBJ2-5 and V is TRBV5-1; TRBD2 matches at 9 bases. The V segment lost 2 bases and the J segment 1 base; nucleotides outside the gene matches: 15. Per the germline V gene, CDR1 is SGHRS and CDR2 is YFSETQ. CDR3 length: 19 residues. Here the CDR3 reads CASSFVRVSGSFFQETQYF. The CDR3 DNA is TGCGCCAGCAGCTTCGTTCGGGTTAGCGGGAGCTTTTTCCAAGAGACCCAGTACTTC.

The table lists this clonotype with a few counts. The chain combines TRBV29-1 with TRBJ1-1; D unresolved. Germline V CDR1 and CDR2: SQVTM, ANQGSEA. Deletions cut 4 bases from V and 2 bases from J, with 14 bases between. The CDR3 contains 14 residues. CDR3 coding DNA: TGCAGCGTTGGGCGACTTCTACAAAACACTGAAGCTTTCTTT. Translating gives CSVGRLLQNTEAFF.

This clonotype has more than one count but fewer than ten. This chain connects TRBV11-2 to TRBJ1-4, with no clear D. The CDR3 sequence is 15 residues long. The ends were cut back, 5 bases at V and 2 bases at J, with 12 bases in the middle. Germline CDR1 SGHAT, CDR2 FQNNGV. CDR3 DNA sequence: TGTGCCAGCAGCCCCCCCGGACGGACTAATGAAAAACTGTTTTTT. This encodes CASSPPGRTNEKLFF.

CDR3 nucleotide sequence: TGTGCCAGCAGTAGCATCCGGGGGACAGGACCTTACGAGCAGTACTTC. Protein: CASSSIRGTGPYEQYF. The V call is TRBV12-3 or TRBV12-4, the J call TRBJ2-7; the match to TRBD1 covers 8 bases. CDR3 size: 16 residues. Trimming at V came to 5 bases and at J to 4 bases, leaving 13 bases not matched to a gene.

The V gene is TRBV6-2 or TRBV6-3, the J gene TRBJ2-3, with 9 positions matching TRBD1. Germline V gene sequence: CDR1 MNHEY, CDR2 SVGEGT. V was pared by 1 base and J by 4 bases, with 9 bases of the junction left unmatched. The CDR3 has 17 amino acids. The CDR3 reads CASSYLGQGRWSDTQYF. The CDR3 DNA reads TGTGCCAGCAGTTACTTAGGACAGGGGAGGTGGTCAGATACGCAGTATTTT.

This chain joins TRBV20-1 and TRBJ2-3, with 7 positions matching TRBD2. After removal of 2 bases from V and 7 bases from J, the junction contained 3 bases not matched to a gene. CDR3 length: 12 residues. CDR1 is DFQATT and CDR2 is SNEGSKA in the germline V gene (reference sequence). CDR3 DNA: TGCAGTGCTAGATTGGGGGGGAATACGCAGTATTTT. Its protein product is CSARLGGNTQYF.

The V call is TRBV3-1, the J call TRBJ2-4, with D uncertain. Trimming removed 11 bases from V and 0 bases from J, with 14 bases in between. CDR3 length equals 14 residues. CDR1 is LGHDT, CDR2 YNNKEL, per germline (reference sequence). The CDR3 loop reads CAGGDRTAKNIQYF. CDR3 bases: TGTGCCGGCGGCGACCGAACAGCCAAAAACATTCAGTACTTC.

The chain joins TRBV6-2 or TRBV6-3 to TRBJ2-3; D tentatively reads TRBD1 or TRBD2 (5 bases each). The CDR3 sequence is 16 residues long. Germline V CDR1 and CDR2: MNHEY, SVGEGT. Trimming removed 3 bases from V and 2 bases from J, with 15 bases in between. CDR3 residues: CASSYGAAEYTDTQYF. For the CDR3, the DNA is TGTGCCAGCAGTTATGGGGCAGCGGAGTACACAGATACGCAGTATTTT.

V gene TRBV20-1 combines with J gene TRBJ1-4; D gene ambiguous. Germline CDR1 is DFQATT and CDR2 is SNEGSKA (reference sequence). The CDR3 runs to 15 residues. Trimming left V 0 bases short and J 7 bases short, with 15 bases between. The CDR3 nucleotides are TGCAGTGCTAGAGATCTTTGGAGTATGGGTGAAAAACTGTTTTTT. It translates to CSARDLWSMGEKLFF.

This clonotype was observed a handful of times. The chain employs TRBV7-9 and TRBJ2-5; the D is unclear. With the DNA end fitting TRBJ2-7 better, the J assignment may be wrong. Germline V gives CDR1 SEHNR, CDR2 FQNEAQ (reference sequence). This CDR3 is 16 amino acids long. The CDR3 DNA is TGTGCCAGCAGCCTAGGATATGGGCCTACAACCTACGAGCAGTACTTC. This gives the protein CASSLGYGPTTYEQYF.

To note about this clonotype: A much larger clonotype is one base distant, so this may be a read error. This rearrangement joins TRBV7-8 to TRBJ2-1; D remains ambiguous. The V and J ends lost 3 bases and 2 bases respectively, with 2 bases between them. Germline assignment: CDR1 SGHVS and CDR2 FQNEAQ. The CDR3 spans 12 residues. CDR3 DNA sequence: TGTGCCAGCAGCTTCGCCTACAATGAGCAGTTCTTC. It yields the protein CASSFAYNEQFF.

The chain is built from TRBV29-1 and TRBJ2-7; no firm D call. Trimming removed 7 bases at V and 2 bases at J, with 15 bases between. Per the germline V gene, CDR1 is SQVTM and CDR2 is ANQGSEA. The CDR3 extends over 13 amino acids. CDR3 protein: CSGMAGGTYEQYF. The CDR3 DNA is TGCAGCGGTATGGCAGGCGGCACCTACGAGCAGTACTTC.

The V and J genes are TRBV24-1 and TRBJ2-7; TRBD1 might be the D (5 bases). The V gene lost 0 bases and the J gene lost 9 bases, with 5 bases spanning the gap. The germline V gene has CDR1 KGHDR and CDR2 SFDVKD. The CDR3 is 11 residues long. DNA for the CDR3: TGTGCCACCAGTGATTTGCAGGGGCAGTACTTC. Amino acid sequence: CATSDLQGQYF.

In its sample, this clonotype was seen a few times. The V gene is TRBV20-1, the J gene TRBJ2-5, with no clear D. TRBJ2-7 matches the DNA end more closely, so the J call is doubtful. The CDR3 is made up of 14 amino acids. CDR1 DFQATT and CDR2 SNEGSKA come from the germline V gene (reference sequence). The CDR3 DNA sequence: TGCAGTGCTAGAGTAGATAGGGTATCCTACGAGCAGTACTTC. It encodes CSARVDRVSYEQYF.

The chain couples TRBV29-1 to TRBJ1-1, with 8 bases fitting TRBD1. The CDR3 contains 16 residues. CDR1 and CDR2 from the germline V gene are SQVTM and ANQGSEA. J lost 0 bases, V lost 3 bases, and 9 bases had no gene match. This chain's CDR3 is CSVEGGTGRMNTEAFF. The CDR3 bases are TGCAGCGTTGAGGGAGGGACAGGTCGCATGAACACTGAAGCTTTCTTT.

V usage is TRBV7-9 and J usage is TRBJ1-1, with 7 nucleotides matching TRBD1. The CDR3 spans 15 residues. Germline V lookup: CDR1 SEHNR, CDR2 FQNEAQ (reference sequence). V was pared by 4 bases and J by 2 bases, with 7 bases of the junction left unmatched. The CDR3 loop is CASSSAGGINTEAFF. The CDR3 coding sequence is TGTGCCAGCAGCTCGGCAGGGGGGATCAACACTGAAGCTTTCTTT.

This rearrangement joins TRBV29-1 to TRBJ2-2; TRBD1 matches at 11 bases. From germline, CDR1 is SQVTM and CDR2 ANQGSEA. Trimming took 6 bases from V and 2 from J; bases not matched to a gene: 2. The CDR3 contains 14 residues. The CDR3, as DNA: TGCAGCGTGGACAGGGGGCTCAACACCGGGGAGCTGTTTTTT. This codes for CSVDRGLNTGELFF.

V usage is TRBV29-1 and J usage is TRBJ1-1, with D uncertain. The V end was cut by 5 bases, the J end by 4 bases, with 5 bases between. The CDR3 sequence is 10 residues long. From germline, CDR1 is SQVTM and CDR2 ANQGSEA. The CDR3 is CSVRSTEAFF. The CDR3 nucleotides are TGCAGCGTTAGGAGCACTGAAGCTTTCTTT.

The chain joins TRBV7-9 to TRBJ1-2, with 11 bases matching TRBD1. J gave up 4 bases and V 5 bases, and 6 bases lay outside the gene matches. In germline, CDR1 is SEHNR, CDR2 FQNEAQ (reference sequence). The CDR3 totals 15 residues. This CDR3 reads CASSPAGTGGYGYTF. The CDR3 nucleotides are TGTGCCAGCAGCCCAGCCGGGACAGGGGGCTATGGCTACACCTTC.

This clonotype has only a few counts. The chain uses TRBV7-3 and TRBJ1-3; possibly TRBD1 for D (5 bases). Trimming cost V 5 bases and J 0 bases, with 11 bases left between them. This CDR3 spans 15 amino acids. Germline V gene lookup returns CDR1 SGHTA and CDR2 FQGTGA. This CDR3 reads CASSTRVYSGNTIYF. The CDR3 nucleotides read TGTGCCAGCAGCACCAGGGTCTACTCTGGAAACACCATATATTTT. The variable domain in full, completed from reference TRBV7-3 and TRBJ1-3, reads GAGVSQTPSNKVTEKGKYVELRCDPISGHTALYWYRQSLGQGPEFLIYFQGTGAADDSGLPNDRFFAVRPEGSVSTLKIQRTERGDSAVYLCASSTRVYSGNTIYFGEGSWLTVV.

CDR3 bases: TGCGCCAGCAGCTGGGGGACAGGTACACAAACCGGGGAGCTGTTTTTT. This sequence encodes CASSWGTGTQTGELFF. The gene calls are TRBV5-1 and TRBJ2-2; 8 bases align to TRBD1. The ends lost 3 bases at V and 5 bases at J; junction bases unmatched: 9. The V gene's germline CDR1 is SGHRS and CDR2 YFSETQ. This CDR3 has 16 residues.

This clonotype was seen only a few times. This sequence joins TRBV20-1 and TRBJ1-6; tentative D call: TRBD1 (6 bases). This CDR3 is 13 amino acids long. Deletions cut 5 bases from V and 7 bases from J, with 12 bases between. The germline CDR1 and CDR2 sequences are DFQATT and SNEGSKA (reference sequence). For the CDR3, the DNA is TGCAGTGCTCGCCCTGACAGGAATTCACCCCTCCACTTT. Translated: CSARPDRNSPLHF.

The chain joins TRBV27 to TRBJ2-7; D possibly corresponds to TRBD2 (6 bases). The CDR3 loop spans 13 amino acids. Trimming stripped 0 bases from V and 10 bases from J, with 13 bases between. CDR1 and CDR2 from the germline V gene are MNHEY and SMNVEV (reference sequence). The CDR3 nucleotides read TGTGCCAGCAGTTTATCGGGACTCGCTTATCAGTACTTC. Protein sequence: CASSLSGLAYQYF.

The genes are TRBV3-1 and TRBJ2-7; D is unresolved. CDR1 and CDR2 from the germline V gene are LGHDT and YNNKEL (reference sequence). V was cut by 8 bases and J by 2 bases, with 10 bases left in between. This CDR3 is 12 amino acids long. The CDR3 loop is CASLLGPYEQYF. In DNA, the CDR3 is TGTGCCAGCCTTTTAGGTCCCTACGAGCAGTACTTC.

This clonotype was seen only a few times. The CDR3, as DNA: TGTGCCAGCAGTGATCTCCGGGATAGGATTCCGACCTACGAGCAGTACTTC. This sequence encodes CASSDLRDRIPTYEQYF. The J gene is TRBJ2-7, the V gene TRBV2, with D perhaps TRBD2 (5 bases). Germline V lookup: CDR1 SNHLY, CDR2 FYNNEI. V shed 3 bases and J shed 2 bases, with 20 bases lying between them. The length of the CDR3 is 17 residues.

The gene calls are TRBV7-8 and TRBJ1-1; 7 positions agree with TRBD1. Germline-derived CDR1 and CDR2 are SGHVS and FQNEAQ. Trimming at V came to 2 bases and at J to 6 bases, leaving 3 bases not matched to a gene. This CDR3 comprises 13 residues. The CDR3 bases are TGTGCCAGCAGCTTAAGGGGGCGGGCTGAAGCTTTCTTT. Its translation: CASSLRGRAEAFF.

This clonotype was counted once. This chain connects TRBV3-1 to TRBJ2-5, with unresolved D. The J call may be in error: the DNA end matches TRBJ2-7 better. This CDR3 has 12 residues. Germline-derived CDR1 and CDR2 are LGHDT and YNNKEL (reference sequence). The CDR3 coding sequence is TGTGCCAGCAGCCAAGTTAGCCGCGAGCAGTACTTC. Translating gives CASSQVSREQYF.

The sample holds a few counts of this clonotype. The gene calls are TRBV5-4 and TRBJ2-2; 7 bases line up with TRBD1. V was pared by 4 bases and J by 7 bases, with 7 bases of the junction left unmatched. Per the germline V gene, CDR1 is SGHNT and CDR2 is YYREEE (reference sequence). This CDR3 contains 14 residues. In DNA form, the CDR3 reads TGTGCCAGCAGCCCCGACAGGGCGGGCGGGGAGCTGTTTTTT. This encodes CASSPDRAGGELFF.

V gene TRBV7-3 combines with J gene TRBJ1-2, with a weak D call TRBD1 (5 bases). The CDR3 has 14 amino acids. Germline V CDR1 and CDR2: SGHTA, FQGTGA. V gave up 6 bases and J gave up 5 bases, with 16 bases separating them. For the CDR3, the DNA is TGTGCCAGCAGGCTTGGGGGGGTTACTTATGGCTACACCTTC. It codes for CASRLGGVTYGYTF.

The chain links TRBV7-3 to TRBJ2-3; TRBD2 agrees at 8 bases. Trimming at V came to 2 bases and at J to 2 bases, leaving 6 bases not matched to a gene. CDR1 SGHTA and CDR2 FQGTGA come from the germline V gene. The CDR3 sequence is 16 residues long. The CDR3 sequence is CASSLGGLGATDTQYF. The CDR3 coding sequence is TGTGCCAGCAGCTTAGGGGGACTAGGGGCCACAGATACGCAGTATTTT.

This clonotype showed up many times. The rearrangement uses TRBV12-3 or TRBV12-4 and TRBJ2-7; D is unclear. Trimming pared 1 base from V and 3 bases from J, leaving 4 bases between. The CDR3 consists of 12 residues. CDR3 in DNA: TGTGCCAGCAGTTTAGTTTTCTACGAGCAGTACTTC. Residues: CASSLVFYEQYF.

The chain employs TRBV20-1 and TRBJ2-1; perhaps D is TRBD1 or TRBD2 (5 bases each). The germline V gene encodes CDR1 DFQATT and CDR2 SNEGSKA (reference sequence). Trimming took 6 bases from V and 0 from J, leaving 21 bases between them. The CDR3 totals 17 residues. This CDR3 is CSAFDPRDRNSYNEQFF. The CDR3 DNA reads TGCAGTGCCTTCGATCCCAGGGACCGCAACTCCTACAATGAGCAGTTCTTC.